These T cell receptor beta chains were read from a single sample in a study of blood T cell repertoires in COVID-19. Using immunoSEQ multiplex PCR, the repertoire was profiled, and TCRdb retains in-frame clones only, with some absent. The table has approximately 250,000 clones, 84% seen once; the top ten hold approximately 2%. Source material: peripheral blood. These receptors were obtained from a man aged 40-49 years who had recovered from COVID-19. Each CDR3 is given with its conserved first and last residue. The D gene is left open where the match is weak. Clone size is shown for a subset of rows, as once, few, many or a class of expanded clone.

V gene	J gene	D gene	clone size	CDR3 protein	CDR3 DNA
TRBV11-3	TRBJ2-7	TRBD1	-	CASSIRTGYEQYF	TGTGCCAGCAGCATTCGGACAGGCTACGAGCAGTACTTC
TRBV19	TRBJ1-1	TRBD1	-	CARRQGVETEAFF	TGTGCCAGACGACAGGGGGTCGAGACTGAAGCTTTCTTT
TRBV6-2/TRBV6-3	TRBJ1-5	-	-	CASSRRGASNQPQHF	TGTGCCAGCAGTAGGCGGGGGGCGAGCAATCAGCCCCAGCATTTT
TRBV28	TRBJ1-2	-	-	CASSLFFGPHGYTF	TGTGCCAGCAGTTTATTTTTTGGGCCTCATGGCTACACCTTC
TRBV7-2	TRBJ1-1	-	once	CASSYRVTEAFF	TGTGCCAGCAGCTACAGGGTAACTGAAGCTTTCTTT
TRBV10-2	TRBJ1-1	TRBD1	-	CASQTTGVNGEAFF	TGCGCCAGCCAGACAACAGGGGTGAATGGTGAAGCTTTCTTT
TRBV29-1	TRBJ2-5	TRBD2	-	CSVPQAGGPGETQYF	TGCAGCGTGCCCCAGGCGGGAGGGCCAGGAGAGACCCAGTACTTC
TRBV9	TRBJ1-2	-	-	CASSARIQGNYGYTF	TGTGCCAGCAGCGCACGAATCCAGGGGAACTATGGCTACACCTTC
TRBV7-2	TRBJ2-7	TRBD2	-	CASSLGLAGGREQYF	TGTGCCAGCAGCTTAGGGCTAGCGGGGGGGCGCGAGCAGTACTTC
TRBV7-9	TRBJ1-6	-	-	CASSFQGQSPLHF	TGTGCCAGCAGCTTCCAGGGACAATCACCCCTCCACTTT
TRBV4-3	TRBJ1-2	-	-	CASSRDRYNYGYTF	TGCGCCAGCAGCCGAGACAGGTATAACTATGGCTACACCTTC
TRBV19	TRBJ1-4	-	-	CASSRPGRSTNEKLFF	TGTGCCAGTAGTCGCCCCGGGAGATCAACTAATGAAAAACTGTTTTTT
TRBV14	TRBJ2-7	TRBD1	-	CASSQTRDSQYF	TGTGCCAGCAGCCAAACAAGGGACAGCCAGTACTTC
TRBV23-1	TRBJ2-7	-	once	CASSLERMLYYEQYF	TGCGCCAGCAGTCTAGAGAGGATGCTCTACTACGAGCAGTACTTC
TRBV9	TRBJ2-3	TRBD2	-	CASSVDIRASGSTDTQYF	TGTGCCAGCAGCGTAGATATAAGGGCTAGCGGAAGCACAGATACGCAGTATTTT
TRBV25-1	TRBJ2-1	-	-	CASSGDSLNNEQFF	TGTGCCAGCAGTGGGGACTCCCTTAACAATGAGCAGTTCTTC
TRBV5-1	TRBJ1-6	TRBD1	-	CASSSGQFNSPLHF	TGCGCCAGCAGCTCGGGACAGTTTAATTCACCCCTCCACTTT
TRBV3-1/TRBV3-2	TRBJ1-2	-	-	CASSTGRGCNYGYTF	TGTGCCAGCAGCACTGGGAGGGGTTGTAACTATGGCTACACCTTC
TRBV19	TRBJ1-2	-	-	CASTMGGYGYTF	TGTGCCAGTACGATGGGGGGGTATGGCTACACCTTC
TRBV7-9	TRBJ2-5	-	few	CATSEQALQETQYF	TGTGCGACCAGTGAGCAGGCCCTCCAAGAGACCCAGTACTTC
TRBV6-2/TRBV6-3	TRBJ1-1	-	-	CASSYRGSGEAFF	TGTGCCAGCAGTTACCGGGGGTCCGGGGAAGCTTTCTTT
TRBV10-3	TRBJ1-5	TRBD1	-	CAISGQGGKPQHF	TGTGCCATCAGTGGACAGGGGGGGAAGCCCCAGCATTTT
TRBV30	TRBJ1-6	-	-	CALGPGVASSPLHF	TGTGCCCTAGGACCGGGGGTGGCTAGTTCACCCCTCCACTTT
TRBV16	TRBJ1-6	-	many	CASSQFRGTNSPLHF	TGTGCCAGCAGCCAATTCCGGGGAACAAATTCACCCCTCCACTTT
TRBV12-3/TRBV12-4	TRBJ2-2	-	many	CASTYTGELFF	TGTGCCAGCACCTACACCGGGGAGCTGTTTTTT
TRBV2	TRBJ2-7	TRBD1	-	CASIPDRAYEQYF	TGTGCCAGCATCCCGGACAGGGCCTACGAGCAGTACTTC